This TCR beta chain was sequenced during a study of cytomegalovirus exposure and HLA in healthy donors. Overall study results and limits: The classifier was said to identify cytomegalovirus status with high specificity and sensitivity. When the data were analyzed later, several of the most significant clusters appeared to be linked to common viral pathogens. Being productive about 90% or about 30% of the time was typical of most TCR beta V segments in an earlier analysis. An analysis that was carried out later associated 17,000 or so TCR beta sequences with HLA alleles at 0.05 false discovery rate.

As concerns this clone: The target antigen is unknown.

V gave up 3 bases and J gave up 8 bases, with 13 bases separating them. The germline CDR1 and CDR2 sequences are SNHLY and FYNNEI. The CDR3 totals 14 residues. It was with 60 Vbeta and 13 Jbeta primers that the PCR ran. This table comes from immunoSEQ multiplex PCR, and its TCRdb copy is limited to in-frame clones, with some not included. The sample lists 190,000 or so clones; about 85% were seen once. The TCR was taken from a woman in her forties or fifties in good health and CMV-seropositive. The chain joins TRBV2 to TRBJ1-4, with D maybe TRBD1 (6 bases). Sample: PBMCs. The chain's CDR3 is CASSDARGGEKLFF. CDR3 nucleotides: TGTGCCAGCAGTGATGCCAGGGGCGGCGAAAAACTGTTTTTT.